Sequencing of this T cell receptor (beta chain) was carried out in a study of blood T cell repertoires in COVID-19. Per the germline V gene, CDR1 is MNHNY and CDR2 is SVGAGI (reference sequence). V gave up 7 bases and J gave up 5 bases, with 15 bases separating them. This CDR3 comprises 13 residues. The method was immunoSEQ multiplex PCR; TCRdb's version includes in-frame clones alone and lacks a portion of them. The table has roughly 67,000 clones, 85% seen once. Material: peripheral blood. This TCR was sampled from a man between 45 and 60 years old with acute or convalescent COVID-19. This chain links TRBV6-6 with TRBJ2-7; TRBD2 is a possible D gene (6 bases). The CDR3 loop reads CASTGTAGNEQYF. The CDR3 nucleotides read TGTGCCAGCACCGGGACCGCGGGAAACGAGCAGTACTTC.